A selection of T cell receptor beta chains follows, all from one sample in a study of metastatic and nonmetastatic thyroid tumors. Using MiXCR, TCRdb reanalyzed the PCR reads. The sample holds 70,000 or so clones, 12% to 15% seen once. The sample consisted of blood. These receptors were obtained from a male donor with papillary thyroid cancer or a benign thyroid nodule (not recorded which). Some clones in this sample may be carry-over from other donors' samples. CDR3s include the opening cysteine and the closing phenylalanine or tryptophan. The D gene is left open where the match is weak. Clone size is not always given. Where it is, it says once, few, many or a class for expanded clones.

V gene	J gene	clone size	D gene	CDR3 length	CDR3 DNA	CDR3 protein
TRBV28	TRBJ2-7	many	-	13	TGTGCCAGCAGTTACAGGGAACCCTACGAGCAGTACTTC	CASSYREPYEQYF
TRBV6-1	TRBJ2-7	many	-	15	TGTGCCAGCAGAAGACAGCCCCGTGACTCCTACGAGCAGTACTTC	CASRRQPRDSYEQYF
TRBV27	TRBJ1-2	few	TRBD1	12	TGTGCCAGCTCTAACAGGGGGCATGTCTACACCTTC	CASSNRGHVYTF
TRBV6-1	TRBJ2-5	many	TRBD2	14	TGTGCCAGCAGTTTAGCGGGAGGCCCTGAGACCCAGTACTTC	CASSLAGGPETQYF
TRBV6-1	TRBJ1-5	few	-	16	TGTGCCAGCAGGGCGGGTAATAAAGGGAGCAATCAGCCCCAGCATTTT	CASRAGNKGSNQPQHF
TRBV28	TRBJ1-4	few	-	11	TGTGCCAGCACCGAGGGTGGGGAACTGTTTTTT	CASTEGGELFF
TRBV20-1	TRBJ2-5	many	-	11	TGCAGTGCCCCAAGGGGGGAGACCCAGTACTTC	CSAPRGETQYF
TRBV10-2	TRBJ2-1	many	-	14	TGCGCCAGCAGTGACTGGGGTAGCAGCAATGAGCAGTTCTTC	CASSDWGSSNEQFF
TRBV7-3	TRBJ2-3	-	-	14	TGTGCCAGCAGCTTAGCGTGGAGTGAGGATACTCAGTATTTT	CASSLAWSEDTQYF
TRBV5-6	TRBJ1-3	many	-	16	TGTGCCAGCAGCCCCTTGAGGGGGGGTTCAGGAAACACCATATATTTT	CASSPLRGGSGNTIYF